The text below deals with one T cell receptor (beta chain). By 5'RACE template switching, TCR cDNA was produced, with a universal primer site and UMIs added in the process. TCRdb passed the 5' RACE reads through MiXCR, listing each CDR3 protein once. The table shows approximately 350,000 distinct CDR3 sequences, with 9.5% to 13% occurring only once. These data belong to a study of T cells after yellow fever vaccination. V shed 0 bases and J shed 4 bases, with 9 bases lying between them. CDR1 and CDR2 from the germline V gene are DFQATT and SNEGSKA (reference sequence). The length of the CDR3 is 13 residues.

The input for sequencing was PBMCs, taken on the day of the first yellow fever vaccination. This receptor was identified in a young man who received the YFV17D yellow fever vaccine. The J gene is TRBJ1-1, the V gene TRBV20-1; D is unresolved. This CDR3 is CSARDRGTTEAFF. CDR3 sequence (DNA): TGCAGTGCTAGAGATCGAGGTACCACTGAAGCTTTCTTT.